This T cell receptor (beta chain) was identified during a study of identical twins. Study-wide results and caveats: Sequences that were beta out-of-frame showed weaker excess twin sharing.

TCRdb re-analysed the 5' RACE reads in MiXCR, keeping a single row per CDR3 protein. This sample has about 480,000 distinct CDR3 sequences, with 14% found just once. Turning to this clonotype: Its specificity is unknown.

The CDR3 is 15 residues long. Germline V lookup: CDR1 MNHNS, CDR2 SASEGT. The V gene lost 7 bases and the J gene lost 1 base, with 13 bases spanning the gap. This sample also belongs to another study, concerning yellow fever vaccine responses in identical twins.

This receptor was obtained from a young woman in good health. The sequenced sample was CD4+ T cells sorted from blood. This chain connects TRBV6-1 to TRBJ2-2; D not certain. In nucleotides, the CDR3 is TGTGCCAGCACCAAGGGTCCAGGGAACACCGGGGAGCTGTTTTTT. Translating gives CASTKGPGNTGELFF.